This is a list of T cell receptor beta chains from one sample in a study of cytomegalovirus exposure and HLA in healthy donors. Measured with immunoSEQ multiplex PCR; TCRdb has only the in-frame clones, and not every one. The table lists 150,000 to 250,000 clones, around 78% of them singletons. The sequenced sample consisted of PBMCs. The receptors were gathered from a man younger than 45 in good health and CMV-seronegative. Each CDR3 is given with its conserved first and last residue. The D gene is left open where the match is weak. Rows give clone size only sometimes, using once, few, many, or a class for an expanded clone.

abundance: -
j_gene: TRBJ1-1
d_gene: TRBD1
v_gene: TRBV19
CDR3aa: CASSTGTENTEAFF
CDR3nt: TGTGCCAGTAGTACCGGGACAGAAAACACTGAAGCTTTCTTT

abundance: few
j_gene: TRBJ2-5
d_gene: TRBD1
v_gene: TRBV25-1
CDR3aa: CASSAPTGKRETQYF
CDR3nt: TGTGCCAGCAGTGCCCCGACAGGGAAGAGAGAGACCCAGTACTTC

abundance: once
j_gene: TRBJ2-7
d_gene: TRBD1
v_gene: TRBV28
CDR3aa: CASTFMTGAYEQYF
CDR3nt: TGTGCCAGCACTTTTATGACAGGGGCGTACGAGCAGTACTTC

abundance: -
j_gene: TRBJ1-4
d_gene: -
v_gene: TRBV13
CDR3aa: CASSLGLKEKLFF
CDR3nt: TGTGCCAGCAGCTTAGGCCTAAAAGAAAAACTGTTTTTT

abundance: -
j_gene: TRBJ2-1
d_gene: TRBD2
v_gene: TRBV9
CDR3aa: CASSVLTSGSEQFF
CDR3nt: TGTGCCAGCAGCGTTTTGACTAGCGGGAGTGAGCAGTTCTTC

abundance: few
j_gene: TRBJ1-1
d_gene: -
v_gene: TRBV29-1
CDR3aa: CSVEEESFLMNTEAFF
CDR3nt: TGCAGCGTTGAAGAGGAGAGTTTTCTGATGAACACTGAAGCTTTCTTT

abundance: -
j_gene: TRBJ1-2
d_gene: -
v_gene: TRBV4-1
CDR3aa: CASSQDRSYGYTF
CDR3nt: TGCGCCAGCAGCCAAGATCGTAGCTATGGCTACACCTTC

abundance: -
j_gene: TRBJ2-1
d_gene: TRBD2
v_gene: TRBV7-8
CDR3aa: CASSLGLAGGGNEQFF
CDR3nt: TGTGCCAGCAGCTTAGGCCTAGCGGGAGGAGGCAATGAGCAGTTCTTC

abundance: -
j_gene: TRBJ2-4
d_gene: -
v_gene: TRBV5-6
CDR3aa: CASSPAGANIQYF
CDR3nt: TGTGCCAGCAGCCCGGCAGGGGCAAACATTCAGTACTTC

abundance: -
j_gene: TRBJ2-3
d_gene: TRBD1
v_gene: TRBV29-1
CDR3aa: CSVTLTGVADTQYF
CDR3nt: TGCAGCGTGACATTAACAGGGGTGGCAGATACGCAGTATTTT

abundance: -
j_gene: TRBJ1-5
d_gene: TRBD1
v_gene: TRBV2
CDR3aa: CASSERDRGLGSNQPQHF
CDR3nt: TGTGCCAGCAGTGAAAGGGACAGGGGGCTTGGTAGCAATCAGCCCCAGCATTTT

abundance: -
j_gene: TRBJ1-6
d_gene: -
v_gene: TRBV4-1
CDR3aa: CASSQGLRSPLHF
CDR3nt: TGCGCCAGCAGCCAAGGTCTTCGGTCACCCCTCCACTTT

abundance: -
j_gene: TRBJ1-3
d_gene: TRBD1
v_gene: TRBV27
CDR3aa: CASRQTGARGNTIYF
CDR3nt: TGTGCCAGCAGACAGACAGGGGCGCGAGGAAACACCATATATTTT

abundance: -
j_gene: TRBJ2-7
d_gene: -
v_gene: TRBV19
CDR3aa: CASSIDLGRGYEQYF
CDR3nt: TGTGCCAGTAGTATAGATCTAGGACGGGGCTACGAGCAGTACTTC

abundance: few
j_gene: TRBJ2-7
d_gene: -
v_gene: TRBV19
CDR3aa: CASRSGNTYEQYF
CDR3nt: TGTGCCAGTAGGTCGGGGAATACCTACGAGCAGTACTTC

abundance: -
j_gene: TRBJ2-1
d_gene: -
v_gene: TRBV6-6
CDR3aa: CASSPVGHQGNEQFF
CDR3nt: TGTGCCAGCAGCCCGGTGGGGCACCAAGGCAATGAGCAGTTCTTC

abundance: many
j_gene: TRBJ2-2
d_gene: -
v_gene: TRBV6-5
CDR3aa: CASSYSPDRGKELFF
CDR3nt: TGTGCCAGCAGTTACTCGCCTGACAGAGGCAAGGAGCTGTTTTTT

abundance: once
j_gene: TRBJ2-7
d_gene: TRBD2
v_gene: TRBV15
CDR3aa: CATSRIQLAGASSTYEQYF
CDR3nt: TGTGCCACCAGCAGAATACAACTAGCGGGAGCAAGTTCAACCTACGAGCAGTACTTC

abundance: -
j_gene: TRBJ2-5
d_gene: TRBD2
v_gene: TRBV28
CDR3aa: CASRLPGGAETQYF
CDR3nt: TGTGCCAGCAGGCTACCCGGGGGGGCAGAGACCCAGTACTTC

abundance: -
j_gene: TRBJ2-1
d_gene: TRBD2
v_gene: TRBV19
CDR3aa: CASSRIAGGNEQFF
CDR3nt: TGTGCCAGTAGTCGGATAGCGGGAGGCAATGAGCAGTTCTTC

abundance: -
j_gene: TRBJ2-7
d_gene: -
v_gene: TRBV7-9
CDR3aa: CASSLLYEQYF
CDR3nt: TGTGCCAGCAGTCTCCTCTACGAGCAGTACTTC

abundance: -
j_gene: TRBJ2-3
d_gene: TRBD1
v_gene: TRBV6-6
CDR3aa: CASSRTGVIDTQYF
CDR3nt: TGTGCCAGCAGTAGGACAGGAGTCATAGATACGCAGTATTTT

abundance: few
j_gene: TRBJ2-7
d_gene: -
v_gene: TRBV11-3
CDR3aa: CASSLDGGEQYF
CDR3nt: TGTGCCAGCAGCTTAGACGGGGGCGAGCAGTACTTC

abundance: -
j_gene: TRBJ2-5
d_gene: TRBD2
v_gene: TRBV2
CDR3aa: CASSSRAGGLLPETQYF
CDR3nt: TGTGCCAGCAGTTCCCGGGCGGGGGGCCTTCTCCCAGAGACCCAGTACTTC

abundance: -
j_gene: TRBJ2-1
d_gene: TRBD2
v_gene: TRBV5-1
CDR3aa: CASSLSAGAYNEQFF
CDR3nt: TGCGCCAGCAGCTTGTCCGCGGGAGCCTACAATGAGCAGTTCTTC

abundance: -
j_gene: TRBJ2-2
d_gene: -
v_gene: TRBV7-9
CDR3aa: CASSFRETNTGELFF
CDR3nt: TGTGCCAGCAGCTTTCGGGAGACGAACACCGGGGAGCTGTTTTTT

abundance: once
j_gene: TRBJ1-1
d_gene: -
v_gene: TRBV5-6
CDR3aa: CASSVFTEAFF
CDR3nt: TGTGCCAGCAGCGTCTTCACTGAAGCTTTCTTT

abundance: -
j_gene: TRBJ2-2
d_gene: -
v_gene: TRBV6-4
CDR3aa: CASSAGSPGELFF
CDR3nt: TGTGCCAGCAGCGCCGGGAGCCCCGGGGAGCTGTTTTTT

abundance: -
j_gene: TRBJ1-1
d_gene: -
v_gene: TRBV9
CDR3aa: CASSVGGERAEAFF
CDR3nt: TGTGCCAGCAGCGTAGGCGGGGAGCGGGCTGAAGCTTTCTTT

abundance: -
j_gene: TRBJ1-1
d_gene: TRBD1
v_gene: TRBV19
CDR3aa: CASRESRGRSAEAFF
CDR3nt: TGTGCCAGTAGGGAAAGCAGGGGGCGATCGGCTGAAGCTTTCTTT